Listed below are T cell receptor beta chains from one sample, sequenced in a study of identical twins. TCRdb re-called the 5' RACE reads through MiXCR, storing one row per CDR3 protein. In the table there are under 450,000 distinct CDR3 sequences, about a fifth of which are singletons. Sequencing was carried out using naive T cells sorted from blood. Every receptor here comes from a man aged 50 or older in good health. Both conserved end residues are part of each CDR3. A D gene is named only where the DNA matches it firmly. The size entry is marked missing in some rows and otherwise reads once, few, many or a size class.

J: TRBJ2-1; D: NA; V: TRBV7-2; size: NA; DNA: TGTGCCGGCAGCCGGGACGGCCGCTCCTACAATGAGCAGTTCTTC; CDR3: CAGSRDGRSYNEQFF
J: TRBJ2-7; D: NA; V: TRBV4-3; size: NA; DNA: TGCGCCAGCAGCCAAGAAGCTAGTTTCTACGAGCAGTACTTC; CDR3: CASSQEASFYEQYF
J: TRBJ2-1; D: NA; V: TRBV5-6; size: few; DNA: TGTGCCAGCAGCTCCACGACAGGGACTGCTGGCAATGAGCAGTTCTTC; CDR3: CASSSTTGTAGNEQFF
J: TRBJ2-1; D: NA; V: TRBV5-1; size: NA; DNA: TGCGCCAGCAGCTTGCAGTCTTTGATCGGGGGGCATAATGAGCAGTTCTTC; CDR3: CASSLQSLIGGHNEQFF
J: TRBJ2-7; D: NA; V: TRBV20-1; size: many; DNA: TGCAGTGCTCCGTACGACCGGGCATCGGAGCAGTACTTC; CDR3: CSAPYDRASEQYF
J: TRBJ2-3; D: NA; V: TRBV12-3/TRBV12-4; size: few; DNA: TGTGCCAGCAGTTACGGCGGAGCGACCACAGATACGCAGTATTTT; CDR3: CASSYGGATTDTQYF
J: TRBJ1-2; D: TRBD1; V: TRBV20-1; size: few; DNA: TGCAGTGCTAGAGATACAGGGGAACCGTTTGTAAAGTTTGGCTACACCTTC; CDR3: CSARDTGEPFVKFGYTF
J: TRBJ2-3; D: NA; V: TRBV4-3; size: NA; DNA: TGCGCCAGCAGCCACCGAGGGAGCACAGATACGCAGTATTTT; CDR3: CASSHRGSTDTQYF
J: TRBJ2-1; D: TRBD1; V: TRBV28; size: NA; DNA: TGTGCCAGCAGGACCGGGACAGGGTCCTACAATGAGCAGTTCTTC; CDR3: CASRTGTGSYNEQFF
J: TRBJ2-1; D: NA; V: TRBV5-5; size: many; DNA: TGTGCCAGCAGCTCAGGTGTCAGGGAATACAATGAGCAGTTCTTC; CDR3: CASSSGVREYNEQFF
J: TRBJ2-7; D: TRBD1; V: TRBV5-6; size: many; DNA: TGTGCCAGCAGCTTTGAAGGGTCGACAGGGCGTTACGAGCAGTACTTC; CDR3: CASSFEGSTGRYEQYF
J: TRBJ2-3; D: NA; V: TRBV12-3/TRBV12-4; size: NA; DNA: TGTGCCAGCAGTTTATCGTGGAGACGCACAGATACGCAGTATTTT; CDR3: CASSLSWRRTDTQYF
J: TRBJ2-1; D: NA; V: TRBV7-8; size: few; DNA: TGTGCCAGCAGTTTAGTCAGGACGAGCTACAATGAGCAGTTCTTC; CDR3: CASSLVRTSYNEQFF
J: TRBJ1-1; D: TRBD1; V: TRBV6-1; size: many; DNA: TGTGCCAGCAAGAAATCCGGGACAGGGAACACTGAAGCTTTCTTT; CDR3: CASKKSGTGNTEAFF
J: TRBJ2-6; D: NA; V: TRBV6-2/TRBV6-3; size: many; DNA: TGTGCCAGCAGCAACGGGAGGGACAGGGATAAATCTGGGGCCAACGTCCTGACTTTC; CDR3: CASSNGRDRDKSGANVLTF
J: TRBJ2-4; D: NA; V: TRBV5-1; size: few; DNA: TGCGCCAGCAGCTTGTTTGTTCGAAATGAGACACGTCAAGCCAAAAACATTCAGTACTTC; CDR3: CASSLFVRNETRQAKNIQYF
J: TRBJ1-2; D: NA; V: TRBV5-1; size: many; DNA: TGCGCCAGCAGCTTGGAGATAGGGGGTTCGGGCTACACCTTC; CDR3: CASSLEIGGSGYTF
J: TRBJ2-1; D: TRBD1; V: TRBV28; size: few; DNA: TGTGCCAGCGACAGGGCGTCCTACAATGAGCAGTTCTTC; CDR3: CASDRASYNEQFF
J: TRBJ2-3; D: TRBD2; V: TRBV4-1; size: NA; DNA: TGCGCCAGCAGCAAGACGGGGGCTAGCGGGGGCCTCGATACGCAGTATTTT; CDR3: CASSKTGASGGLDTQYF
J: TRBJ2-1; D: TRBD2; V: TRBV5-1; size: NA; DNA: TGCGCCAGCAGCTTGGCCCAGGCTAGCGGGGCTTACAATGAGCAGTTCTTC; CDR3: CASSLAQASGAYNEQFF
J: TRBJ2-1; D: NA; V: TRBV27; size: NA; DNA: TGTGCCAGCAGTTCCCTTGGACTACCCAATTACAATGAGCAGTTCTTC; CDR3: CASSSLGLPNYNEQFF
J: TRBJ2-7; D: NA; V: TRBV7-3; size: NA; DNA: TGTGCCAGCAGCTTATTTGCCGGGGAACCCTACGAGCAGTACTTC; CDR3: CASSLFAGEPYEQYF
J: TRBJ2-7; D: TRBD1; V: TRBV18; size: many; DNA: TGTGCCAGCTGTTCCACTATAGGGGGACAGGGTCTACGCGAGCAGTACTTC; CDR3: CASCSTIGGQGLREQYF
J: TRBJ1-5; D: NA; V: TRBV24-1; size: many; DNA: TGTGCCACCAGTGAACCTAGGGTGGCCTGGAAAGGAGGTCAGCCCCAGCATTTT; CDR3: CATSEPRVAWKGGQPQHF